This T cell receptor (beta chain) was retrieved from a study of Graves' ophthalmopathy and Graves' hyperthyroidism. At the level of the study: Peripheral blood was gathered at first diagnosis, ahead of any treatment whatsoever. Regarding the study as a whole: The authors also found most expanded thyroid clonotypes above 0.001 frequency in blood.

Every ophthalmopathy donor presented moderate-to-severe activity, CAS ≥3, NOSPECS ≥4 and duration under 3 months. PBMCs came from 10 ml of fresh peripheral blood. The CDR3 contains 14 residues. CDR1 is SGHAT and CDR2 is FQNNGV in the germline V gene. The ends were cut back, 5 bases at V and 2 bases at J, with 13 bases in the middle. This clonotype has at least ten counts. Its antigen is undetermined. Amplification of the TCR beta CDR3 regions used RNA transcripts (as template). RT-PCR was first run with HTBI primers, then multiplex PCR in a second round. Via MiXCR, TCRdb re-called the multiplex PCR reads, giving one row per CDR3 protein. The repertoire includes about 700,000 distinct CDR3 sequences, roughly 40% of them detected once, and about 40% sits in the top ten.

This clonotype was sampled from an adult man with Graves' ophthalmopathy. Sequencing was performed on peripheral blood. V and J are TRBV11-2 and TRBJ2-7, with TRBD2 as a possible D gene (6 bases). CDR3: CASSPGTGTYEQYF. CDR3 DNA sequence: TGTGCCAGCAGCCCCGGGACTGGAACCTACGAGCAGTACTTC.